This record covers a single T cell receptor (beta chain). Its antigen remains unidentified. This specimen comes from a study of T-cell reconstitution after alpha-beta-depleted transplantation in children. Preparation of the TCRbeta library was carried out with unique molecular identifiers. TCRdb used MiXCR to reprocess the PCR reads, holding one entry per CDR3 protein. The table has 250,000 to 400,000 distinct CDR3 sequences, approximately 20% seen once. General study findings and limits: Several hundred rapidly expanded clones from non-depleted graft cells reportedly supplied alpha-beta T cells about two months post-transplant.

Germline CDR1 MNHEY, CDR2 SMNVEV (reference sequence). V lost 4 bases and J lost 0, with 10 bases in between. This CDR3 has 16 residues. The clonotype was recovered from a male patient younger than 18 who had a stem cell transplant for acute lymphoblastic leukemia, so the T cells may come from the graft donor. The chain recombines TRBV27 with TRBJ2-6, with TRBD1 as a possible D gene (6 bases). The input for sequencing was PBMCs, mostly from graft donor cells, taken 180 days after TCRalphabeta/CD19-depleted stem cell transplant. For the CDR3, the DNA is TGTGCCAGCAGTTACAGGGAAATCTCTGGGGCCAACGTCCTGACTTTC. Amino acid sequence: CASSYREISGANVLTF.